Sequencing of this T cell receptor (beta chain) was carried out in a study of CD8 T cells in ankylosing spondylitis. Study-wide results and limits: Previously reported in reactive arthritis synovial fluid and blood were some of the motif variants. Within matched ankylosing spondylitis synovial fluid, disease-linked clones were reportedly significantly enriched. Characteristic of ankylosing spondylitis blood, it appeared, was a TCR beta motif comprising several highly homologous variants.

This clonotype has more than one count but fewer than ten. What it recognizes is unknown. With molecular barcodes, quantitative 5'-RACE was used to make the TCR beta libraries. TCRdb reprocessed the 5' RACE reads via MiXCR and lists one record per CDR3 protein. The sample carries fewer than 500,000 distinct CDR3 sequences, roughly 27% recorded once. The CDR3 length is 14 residues. Trimming took off 8 bases at V and 0 bases at J, with 13 bases between the two ends. The chain joins TRBV12-3 or TRBV12-4 to TRBJ2-5; D assignment may be TRBD1 or TRBD2 (5 bases each). The sequence was obtained from a male donor with ankylosing spondylitis. The sequencing input was blood, either unsorted or a sorted T cell fraction (not recorded which). The CDR3 nucleotides read TGTGCCAGCGCCTGGGACGGGAACCAAGAGACCCAGTACTTC. This translates into CASAWDGNQETQYF.